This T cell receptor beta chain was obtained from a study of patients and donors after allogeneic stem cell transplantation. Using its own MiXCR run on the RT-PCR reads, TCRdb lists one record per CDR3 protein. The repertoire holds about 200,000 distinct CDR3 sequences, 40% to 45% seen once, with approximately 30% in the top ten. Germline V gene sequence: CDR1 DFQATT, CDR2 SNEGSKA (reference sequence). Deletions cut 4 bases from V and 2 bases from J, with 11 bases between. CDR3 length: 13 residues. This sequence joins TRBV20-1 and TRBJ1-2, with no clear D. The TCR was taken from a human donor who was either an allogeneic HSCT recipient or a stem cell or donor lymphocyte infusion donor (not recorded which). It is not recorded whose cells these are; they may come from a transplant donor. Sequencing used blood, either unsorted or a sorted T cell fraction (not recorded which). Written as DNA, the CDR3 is TGCAGTGCTAACCGAGGGAGGAACTATGGCTACACCTTC. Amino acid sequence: CSANRGRNYGYTF.